The entry that follows covers one T cell receptor (beta chain) sequence. The antigen remains unidentified. The data are from a study of hypomethylating agent response in myelodysplastic syndrome. Study as a whole: Patients with neither complete response nor hematologic improvement were classed non-responders.

The repertoire was sequenced with immunoSEQ multiplex PCR; TCRdb's copy has only in-frame clones and lacks some. The sample shows some 3,100 clones, roughly 80% of them seen only once. Whole-study findings and limits: Non-responders showed more contracted clonotypes post-treatment, while responders showed more novel ones.

This CDR3 has 13 amino acids. Germline CDR1 reads SGHRS; CDR2 reads YFSETQ. Trimming removed 5 bases at V and 4 bases at J, with 13 bases between. The clonotype originates from a human donor with myelodysplastic syndrome. This chain connects TRBV5-1 to TRBJ2-7, with D tentatively TRBD1 or TRBD2 (5 bases each). The sample in question was bone marrow, obtained before or after starting hypomethylating agent treatment for myelodysplastic syndrome (not recorded which). CDR3 in amino acids: CASSPGWGYEQYF. The CDR3 nucleotides read TGCGCCAGCAGTCCCGGGTGGGGGTACGAGCAGTACTTC. Variable domain in full (rest from reference TRBV5-1 and TRBJ2-7): KAGVTQTPRYLIKTRGQQVTLSCSPISGHRSVSWYQQTPGQGLQFLFEYFSETQRNKGNFPGRFSGRQFSNSRSEMNVSTLELGDSALYLCASSPGWGYEQYFGPGTRLTVT.